The 10 T cell receptor beta chains reported below all come from one sample, sequenced in a study of PD-1 blockade in classical Hodgkin lymphoma. Each patient relapsed following autologous stem cell transplantation, and prior brentuximab vedotin exposure differed. Investigators obtained CD8+ T cells from thawed PBMCs by magnetic negative selection. Profiled with immunoSEQ multiplex PCR; TCRdb holds only in-frame clones, not every one. The data contain some 1,500 clones, approximately 63% of them singletons. The sequences come from CD8+ T cells from blood, collected at baseline. Receptors were obtained from a human donor with classical Hodgkin lymphoma.

This clone is termed large. This chain connects TRBV27 to TRBJ2-5; possibly TRBD2 for D (5 bases). There are 12 residues in the CDR3. The germline V and J ends were trimmed by 5 bases and 5 bases, with 9 bases remaining between them. CDR1 is MNHEY, CDR2 SMNVEV, per germline (reference sequence). CDR3 sequence reads: CASSGLNETQYF. In nucleotides, the CDR3 is TGTGCCAGCAGTGGACTTAACGAGACCCAGTACTTC.

This clone was seen more than once but under ten times. J is TRBJ1-2 and V is TRBV27; weak D call: TRBD1 (5 bases). Germline loops: CDR1 MNHEY, CDR2 SMNVEV (reference sequence). This CDR3 contains 15 residues. Between the trimmed V and J ends, which lost 0 bases and 7 bases, there was a span of 15 bases. In nucleotides, the CDR3 is TGTGCCAGCAGTTTATCCCCCGACAGTCTGGGTGGCTACACCTTC. Translation gives CASSLSPDSLGGYTF.

Judged by abundance, this clone is medium-sized (0.01 to 0.1%). CDR3 bases: TGCGCCAGCAGCTTCAGTGGCCCCCGGGACGAGCAGTACTTC. This gives the protein CASSFSGPRDEQYF. The V call is TRBV5-1, the J call TRBJ2-7; D gene ambiguous. This CDR3 comprises 14 residues. Trimming left V 2 bases short and J 5 bases short, with 14 bases between. Germline assignment: CDR1 SGHRS and CDR2 YFSETQ.

The genes are TRBV30 and TRBJ2-2, with a possible D match to TRBD1 (5 bases). The CDR3 is 12 amino acids. The germline CDR1 and CDR2 sequences are GTSNPN and SVGIG (reference sequence). The V end lost 1 base, the J end lost 6 bases, and 6 bases lay between the germline ends. The CDR3 region has the DNA TGTGCCTGGAGTGAGGGGTCCGGGGAGCTGTTTTTT. As protein: CAWSEGSGELFF.

In its sample, this clone was seen once. The rearrangement uses TRBV7-8 and TRBJ2-1; TRBD2 agrees at 9 bases. Germline CDR1 reads SGHVS; CDR2 reads FQNEAQ. V trimming: 5 bases; J trimming: 7 bases; junction bases outside the gene matches: 9. This CDR3 comprises 15 residues. The CDR3 loop reads CASSGQRGVPNEQFF. The CDR3 DNA reads as TGTGCCAGCAGCGGTCAGCGGGGGGTCCCGAATGAGCAGTTCTTC.

This chain joins TRBV7-9 and TRBJ1-1; a possible D gene is TRBD1 (6 bases). CDR1 SEHNR and CDR2 FQNEAQ come from the germline V gene (reference sequence). This CDR3 comprises 13 residues. Trimming pared 5 bases from V and 6 bases from J, leaving 13 bases between. For the CDR3, the DNA is TGTGCCAGCAGCCCTGGGGGCATCTCTGAAGCTTTCTTT. It is translated as CASSPGGISEAFF.

V and J are TRBV7-9 and TRBJ2-3; a possible D gene is TRBD2 (6 bases). The CDR3 extends over 15 amino acids. V was shortened by 5 bases and J by 5 bases, with 17 bases between the two germline ends. Germline CDR1 reads SEHNR; CDR2 reads FQNEAQ (reference sequence). CDR3 DNA sequence: TGTGCCAGCAGCCCTATGGGGGGAGCGGGAGATACGCAGTATTTT. Its translation: CASSPMGGAGDTQYF. Full variable domain (remainder filled in from reference TRBV7-9 and TRBJ2-3): DTGVSQNPRHKITKRGQNVTFRCDPISEHNRLYWYRQTLGQGPEFLTYFQNEAQLEKSRLLSDRFSAERPKGSFSTLEIQRTEQGDSAMYLCASSPMGGAGDTQYFGPGTRLTVL.

The gene calls are TRBV7-6 and TRBJ1-6; TRBD1 is a possible D gene (5 bases). The CDR3 is 15 residues long. V lost 1 base to trimming and J lost 10 bases, with 14 bases between them. CDR1 is SGHVS, CDR2 FNYEAQ, per germline. CDR3 DNA: TGTGCCAGCAGCTTAGAAGGAGGGGCAGGCTCACCCCTCCACTTT. Amino acids: CASSLEGGAGSPLHF.

The V and J genes are TRBV5-5 and TRBJ2-7; TRBD1 matches 9 bases. CDR1 is SGHKS and CDR2 is YYEKEE in the germline V gene (reference sequence). The junction had 3 bases not matched to a gene; V was cut back by 2 bases and J by 3 bases. The CDR3 is 14 residues long. CDR3 sequence: CASSFGTGNYEQYF. In DNA form, the CDR3 reads TGTGCCAGCAGCTTCGGGACAGGGAACTACGAGCAGTACTTC.

The rearrangement links TRBV30 to TRBJ1-3; D remains unclear. The germline gives CDR1 GTSNPN, CDR2 SVGIG (reference sequence). The CDR3 consists of 12 residues. The V and J ends lost 4 bases and 2 bases respectively, with 6 bases between them. The CDR3 region has the DNA TGTGCCTGGAAGGCGGCTGGAAACACCATATATTTT. Amino acids: CAWKAAGNTIYF.